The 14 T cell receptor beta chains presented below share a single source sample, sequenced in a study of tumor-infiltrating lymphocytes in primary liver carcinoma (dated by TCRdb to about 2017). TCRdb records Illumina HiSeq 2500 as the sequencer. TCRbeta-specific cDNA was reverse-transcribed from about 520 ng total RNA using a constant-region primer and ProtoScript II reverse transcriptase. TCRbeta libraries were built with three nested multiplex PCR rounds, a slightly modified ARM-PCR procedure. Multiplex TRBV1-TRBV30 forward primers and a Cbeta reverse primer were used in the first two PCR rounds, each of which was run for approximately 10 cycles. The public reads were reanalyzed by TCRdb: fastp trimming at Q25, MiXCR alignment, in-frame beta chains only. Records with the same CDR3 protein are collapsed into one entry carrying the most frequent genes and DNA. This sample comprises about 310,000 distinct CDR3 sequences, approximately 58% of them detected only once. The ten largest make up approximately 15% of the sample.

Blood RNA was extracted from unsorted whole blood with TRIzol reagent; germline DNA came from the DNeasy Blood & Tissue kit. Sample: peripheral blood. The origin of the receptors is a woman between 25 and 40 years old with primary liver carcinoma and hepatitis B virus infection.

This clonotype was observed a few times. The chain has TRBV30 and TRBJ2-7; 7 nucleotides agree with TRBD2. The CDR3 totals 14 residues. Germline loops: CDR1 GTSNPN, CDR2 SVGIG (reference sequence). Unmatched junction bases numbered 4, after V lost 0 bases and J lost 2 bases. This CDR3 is CAWSVRLAAYEQYF. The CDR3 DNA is TGTGCCTGGAGTGTAAGGCTAGCGGCCTACGAGCAGTACTTC.

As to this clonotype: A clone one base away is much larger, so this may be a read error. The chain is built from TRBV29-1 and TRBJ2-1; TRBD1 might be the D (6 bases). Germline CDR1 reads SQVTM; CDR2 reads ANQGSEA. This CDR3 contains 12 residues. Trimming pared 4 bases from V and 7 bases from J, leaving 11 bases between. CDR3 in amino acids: CSVVFRGNEQFF. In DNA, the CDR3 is TGCAGCGTTGTATTCAGGGGAAATGAGCAGTTCTTC.

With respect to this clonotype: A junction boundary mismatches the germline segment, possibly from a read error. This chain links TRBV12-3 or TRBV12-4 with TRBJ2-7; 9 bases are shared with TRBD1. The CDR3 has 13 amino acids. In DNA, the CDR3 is TGTACCAGCAGCTCGGGACAGGGTAAGAAGCAGTACTTC. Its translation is CTSSSGQGKKQYF.

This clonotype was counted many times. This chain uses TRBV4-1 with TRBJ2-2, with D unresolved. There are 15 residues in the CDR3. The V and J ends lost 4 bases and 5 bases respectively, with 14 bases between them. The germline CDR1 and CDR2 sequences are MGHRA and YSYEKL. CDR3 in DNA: TGCGCCAGCAGCCCGGACGGTTTAATAACCGGGGAGCTGTTTTTT. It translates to CASSPDGLITGELFF.

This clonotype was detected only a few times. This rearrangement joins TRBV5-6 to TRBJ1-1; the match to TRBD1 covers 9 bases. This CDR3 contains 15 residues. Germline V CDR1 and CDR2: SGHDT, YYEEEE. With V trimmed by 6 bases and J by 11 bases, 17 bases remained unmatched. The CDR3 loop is CASNLGGQGLEGAFF. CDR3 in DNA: TGTGCCAGCAACCTGGGCGGACAGGGGCTGGAAGGGGCTTTCTTT.

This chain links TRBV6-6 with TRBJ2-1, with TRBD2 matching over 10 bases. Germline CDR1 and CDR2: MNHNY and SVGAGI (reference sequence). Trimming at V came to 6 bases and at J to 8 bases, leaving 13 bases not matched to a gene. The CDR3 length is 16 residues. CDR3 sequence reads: CASSRRGLATGYEQFF. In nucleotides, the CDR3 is TGTGCCAGCAGCCGAAGGGGACTAGCGACCGGATATGAGCAGTTCTTC.

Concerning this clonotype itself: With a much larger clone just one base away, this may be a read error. DNA for the CDR3: TGTGCCAGCCTGGCAGGGTGGGGTCAGCCCCAGCATTTT. Translation: CASLAGWGQPQHF. This chain uses TRBV6-6 with TRBJ1-5; D is possibly TRBD1 (5 bases). Germline CDR1 and CDR2: MNHNY and SVGAGI (reference sequence). The CDR3 sequence is 13 residues long. The V gene lost 8 bases and the J gene lost 6 bases, with 14 bases spanning the gap.

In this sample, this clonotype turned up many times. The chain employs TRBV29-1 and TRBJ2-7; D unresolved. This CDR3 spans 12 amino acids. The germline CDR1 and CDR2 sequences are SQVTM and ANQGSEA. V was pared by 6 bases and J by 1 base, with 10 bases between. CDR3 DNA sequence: TGCAGCGTCAGGACGGTTTCCTACGAGCAGTACTTC. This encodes CSVRTVSYEQYF.

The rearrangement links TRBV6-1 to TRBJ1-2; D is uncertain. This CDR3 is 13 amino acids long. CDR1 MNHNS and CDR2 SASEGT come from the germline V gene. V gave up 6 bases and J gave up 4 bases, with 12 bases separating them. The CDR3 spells CASSDGGVYGYTF. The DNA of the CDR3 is TGTGCCAGCAGCGACGGCGGCGTCTATGGCTACACCTTC.

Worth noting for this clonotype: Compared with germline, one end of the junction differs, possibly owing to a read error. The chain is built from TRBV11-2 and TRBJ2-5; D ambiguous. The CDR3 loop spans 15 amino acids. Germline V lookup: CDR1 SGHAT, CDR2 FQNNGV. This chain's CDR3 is CASSLDRPSQDTQYF. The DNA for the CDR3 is TGTGCCAGCAGCTTAGACAGGCCTTCACAAGATACCCAGTACTTC.

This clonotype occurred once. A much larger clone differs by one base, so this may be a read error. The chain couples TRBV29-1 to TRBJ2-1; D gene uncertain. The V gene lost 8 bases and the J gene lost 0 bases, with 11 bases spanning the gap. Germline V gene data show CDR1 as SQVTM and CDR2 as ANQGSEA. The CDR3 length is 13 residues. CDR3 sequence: CSIGQSSYNEQFF. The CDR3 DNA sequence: TGCAGCATTGGCCAGAGCTCCTACAATGAGCAGTTCTTC.

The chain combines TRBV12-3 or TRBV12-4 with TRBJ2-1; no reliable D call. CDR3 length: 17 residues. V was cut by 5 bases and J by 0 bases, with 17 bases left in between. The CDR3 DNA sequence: TGTGCCAGCAGTCGGCGACCAACTTCGAGCTCCTACAATGAGCAGTTCTTC. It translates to CASSRRPTSSSYNEQFF.

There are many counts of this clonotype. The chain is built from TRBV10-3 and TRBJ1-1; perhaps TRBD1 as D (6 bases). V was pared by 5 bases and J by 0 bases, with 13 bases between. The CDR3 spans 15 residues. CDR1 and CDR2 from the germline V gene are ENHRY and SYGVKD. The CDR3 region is CAISTGTTMNTEAFF. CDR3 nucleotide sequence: TGTGCCATCAGTACCGGGACAACCATGAACACTGAAGCTTTCTTT.

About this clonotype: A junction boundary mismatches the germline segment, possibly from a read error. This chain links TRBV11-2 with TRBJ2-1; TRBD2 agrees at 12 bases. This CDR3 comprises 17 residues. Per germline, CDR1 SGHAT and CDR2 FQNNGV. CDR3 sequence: CASSIWTSGTGNNGQFF. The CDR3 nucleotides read TGTGCCAGCAGCATATGGACTAGCGGGACGGGGAACAATGGGCAGTTCTTC.